The 14 T cell receptor beta chains in this list originate from one sample, sequenced in a study of CD8 T cells in Susac syndrome. An input of about 0.45 to 1 ug of RNA was subjected to reverse transcription using random hexamers. MiXCR was run by TCRdb on the immunoSEQ multiplex PCR reads, yielding one entry per CDR3 protein. This sample carries about 120,000 distinct CDR3 sequences, about 90% of them seen once, and the ten largest clones take roughly 0.12%. The sequencing input was CD8+ T cells from PBMCs. Receptors originate from a human donor in good health.

The chain joins TRBV28 to TRBJ1-2, with 10 bases aligning to TRBD1. CDR3 size: 13 residues. Germline loops: CDR1 MDHEN, CDR2 SYDVKM. Unmatched junction bases numbered 5, after V lost 5 bases and J lost 8 bases. The CDR3 sequence: CASSRQGALGYTF. The CDR3 region has the DNA TGTGCCAGCAGTCGACAGGGGGCTTTGGGCTACACCTTC.

The chain has TRBV6-1 and TRBJ1-2; D gene uncertain. The CDR3 consists of 11 residues. Trimming pared 3 bases from V and 7 bases from J, leaving 6 bases between. In germline, CDR1 is MNHNS, CDR2 SASEGT. The DNA of the CDR3 is TGTGCCAGCAGTGATCTTCTTGGCTACACCTTC. Translating it yields CASSDLLGYTF.

With respect to this clonotype: A read error may account for a junction end that differs from germline. The chain carries TRBV12-3 or TRBV12-4 and TRBJ2-3; TRBD2 aligns across 12 bases. This CDR3 has 15 residues. CDR3 DNA sequence: TGTGCCAGCAGTCTAGCGGGAGGGCCGACAGATACGCAGTATTTT. It specifies CASSLAGGPTDTQYF.

The V call is TRBV4-3, the J call TRBJ2-2; 12 bases line up with TRBD2. Germline trimming cut 9 bases from V and 5 bases from J; bases unmatched to any gene: 7. CDR1 and CDR2 (germline): LGHNA, YSLEER. The CDR3 loop spans 15 amino acids. CDR3 nucleotide sequence: TGCGCCAGTCGACTAGCGGGAGAACGAACCGGGGAGCTGTTTTTT. This encodes CASRLAGERTGELFF.

The chain recombines TRBV7-9 with TRBJ2-7, with D possibly being TRBD1 (5 bases). This CDR3 contains 15 residues. The germline V and J ends were trimmed by 4 bases and 6 bases, with 19 bases remaining between them. Germline V gives CDR1 SEHNR, CDR2 FQNEAQ (reference sequence). The CDR3 here is CASSSGLVPRAEQYF. CDR3 nucleotide sequence: TGTGCCAGCAGCTCAGGGTTGGTTCCCAGGGCCGAGCAGTACTTC.

This chain connects TRBV7-3 to TRBJ1-1, with 8 bases identical to TRBD1. The CDR3 contains 15 residues. The V gene's germline CDR1 is SGHTA and CDR2 FQGTGA. The trim removed 5 bases at V and 4 bases at J, leaving 9 bases unmatched. CDR3 DNA: TGTGCCAGCAGCCTCCGGACAGGGAGCCCCACTGAAGCTTTCTTT. Translation: CASSLRTGSPTEAFF.

The rearrangement joins TRBV20-1 to TRBJ1-1; TRBD1 might be the D (6 bases). In germline, CDR1 is DFQATT, CDR2 SNEGSKA (reference sequence). There are 14 residues in the CDR3. V was pared by 6 bases and J by 3 bases, with 17 bases between. CDR3 amino acids: CSASMGAGDTEAFF. DNA for the CDR3: TGCAGTGCCTCTATGGGGGCTGGGGACACTGAAGCTTTCTTT.

The gene calls are TRBV29-1 and TRBJ2-3; D is ambiguous. Germline V gene data show CDR1 as SQVTM and CDR2 as ANQGSEA. This CDR3 region has 12 residues. Trimming pared 5 bases from V and 0 bases from J, leaving 6 bases between. CDR3 residues: CSVHDSTDTQYF. The CDR3 bases are TGCAGCGTTCATGATAGCACAGATACGCAGTATTTT.

This clonotype was recorded only once. V usage is TRBV20-1 and J usage is TRBJ1-6, with unresolved D. This CDR3 has 15 amino acids. Germline CDR1 is DFQATT and CDR2 is SNEGSKA (reference sequence). Trimming cost V 6 bases and J 4 bases, with 16 bases left between them. CDR3 region: CSAGGSGVYNSPLHF. As DNA, the CDR3 is TGCAGTGCCGGTGGTTCAGGCGTTTATAATTCACCCCTCCACTTT.

This sequence joins TRBV20-1 and TRBJ2-2; D may be TRBD1 or TRBD2 (5 bases each). The germline V gene has CDR1 DFQATT and CDR2 SNEGSKA (reference sequence). The CDR3 spans 16 residues. With 0 bases removed from V and 1 base from J, the gap between germline ends came to 12 bases. The CDR3 nucleotides read TGCAGTGCTAGAGATAGGGGTAGCGTGAACACCGGGGAGCTGTTTTTT. This translates into CSARDRGSVNTGELFF.

The V gene is TRBV6-5, the J gene TRBJ2-1; D possibly corresponds to TRBD2 (5 bases). Germline CDR1 is MNHEY and CDR2 is SVGAGI. There are 17 residues in the CDR3. Trimming stripped 3 bases from V and 2 bases from J, with 17 bases between. CDR3 sequence: CASSYNAAGDTYNEQFF. The CDR3 bases are TGTGCCAGCAGTTATAACGCCGCGGGCGACACCTACAATGAGCAGTTCTTC.

The V and J genes are TRBV29-1 and TRBJ1-1, with D unresolved. The V and J ends lost 7 bases and 6 bases respectively, with 9 bases between them. The CDR3 is 10 amino acids. Germline values: CDR1 SQVTM, CDR2 ANQGSEA. CDR3 DNA: TGCAGCGGGGGAAATCCTGAAGCTTTCTTT. It codes for CSGGNPEAFF.

V gene TRBV7-2 combines with J gene TRBJ2-3, with unresolved D. CDR1 and CDR2 from the germline V gene are SGHTA and FQGNSA. The CDR3 contains 15 residues. Trimming shortened V by 1 base and J by 6 bases, and 14 bases separated the two germline ends. This CDR3 reads CASSLGLEVLDTQYF. The CDR3 DNA is TGTGCCAGCAGCTTAGGACTGGAAGTTTTGGATACGCAGTATTTT.

V is TRBV27 and J is TRBJ2-3, with D unresolved. Germline loops: CDR1 MNHEY, CDR2 SMNVEV (reference sequence). The CDR3 extends over 13 amino acids. V lost 6 bases and J 0 bases, leaving 7 bases between the germline ends. This chain's CDR3 is CASRSLSTDTQYF. As DNA, the CDR3 is TGTGCCAGCAGATCACTGAGCACAGATACGCAGTATTTT.